The source of this T cell receptor (beta chain) is a study of beta chain features in type 1 diabetes. General observations from the study: PCR may have favored shorter templates equally in patients and controls. For TCRB rearrangement, an influence of HLA type remained unresolved here. For patients, the naive, central memory and Treg TCRB repertoires appeared more alike than for healthy donors.

Expressed TCRB transcripts were sequenced because the entire RNA isolate underwent reverse transcription. Generated by immunoSEQ multiplex PCR, the TCRdb table keeps only in-frame clones and is missing some. Of 35,000 to 45,000 clones listed, roughly 64% were seen once; the top ten hold 2%. CDR3 length equals 18 residues. J lost 0 bases, V lost 3 bases, and 11 bases had no gene match. CDR1 is SGDLS and CDR2 is YYNGEE in the germline V gene. A CD45RO/CCR7/CD25/CD127/CD95/CD27 panel sorted naive, central memory, regulatory and stem cell-like memory CD4+ cells. This clone was detected a few times. The target antigen is unknown.

The chain is built from TRBV9 and TRBJ2-1; the match to TRBD1 covers 8 bases. This receptor was taken from a woman in her thirties in good health. Input material: Tregs from blood. The DNA for the CDR3 is TGTGCCAGCAGCGGCGGGTCCGGGACAGGAGACTCCTACAATGAGCAGTTCTTC. This translates into CASSGGSGTGDSYNEQFF.